These 21 T cell receptor beta chains came from one sample sequenced in a study of CD8 T cells in Susac syndrome. Random hexamers were used to reverse transcribe about 0.5 to 1 ug of RNA. TCRdb reprocessed the immunoSEQ multiplex PCR reads via MiXCR and lists one record per CDR3 protein. The data show some 300,000 distinct CDR3 sequences, approximately 85% seen once. The sequencing input was CD8+ T cells from PBMCs. The source of these receptors is a human donor with multiple sclerosis.

The chain links TRBV6-2 or TRBV6-3 to TRBJ2-1, with D maybe TRBD2 (6 bases). The germline CDR1 and CDR2 sequences are MNHEY and SVGEGT. The germline V and J ends were trimmed by 4 bases and 0 bases, with 7 bases remaining between them. This CDR3 spans 14 amino acids. CDR3 coding DNA: TGTGCCAGCAGTTCCGGGAGCTCCTACAATGAGCAGTTCTTC. Translating gives CASSSGSSYNEQFF.

This chain connects TRBV29-1 to TRBJ2-7; 7 nucleotides line up with TRBD2. CDR3 length: 16 amino acids. Per the germline V gene, CDR1 is SQVTM and CDR2 is ANQGSEA. J gave up 2 bases and V 0 bases, and 10 bases lay outside the gene matches. The CDR3 region has the DNA TGCAGCGTTGAAGACCCAAAGGGACGGGGGGCCTACGAGCAGTACTTC. This encodes CSVEDPKGRGAYEQYF.

V usage is TRBV24-1 and J usage is TRBJ2-7; D possibly corresponds to TRBD2 (6 bases). The CDR3 is 14 amino acids. The germline V gene encodes CDR1 KGHDR and CDR2 SFDVKD. With 4 bases removed from V and 6 bases from J, the gap between germline ends came to 15 bases. This CDR3 reads CATSETGEGLEQYF. The CDR3, as DNA: TGTGCCACCAGTGAAACGGGAGAGGGACTCGAGCAGTACTTC.

The chain uses TRBV30 and TRBJ2-1, with D perhaps assigned TRBD1 or TRBD2 (5 bases each). The V end was cut by 0 bases, the J end by 8 bases, with 11 bases between. In germline, CDR1 is GTSNPN, CDR2 SVGIG (reference sequence). This CDR3 region has 13 residues. The CDR3 coding sequence is TGTGCCTGGAGTGTATTCCTGGGGGATGAGCAGTTCTTC. Its translation: CAWSVFLGDEQFF. The variable domain in full, completed from reference TRBV30 and TRBJ2-1, reads SQTIHQWPATLVQPVGSPLSLECTVEGTSNPNLYWYRQAAGRGLQLLFYSVGIGQISSEVPQNLSASRPQDRQFILSSKKLLLSDSGFYLCAWSVFLGDEQFFGPGTRLTVL.

The chain uses TRBV27 and TRBJ1-1; D possibly corresponds to TRBD1 (6 bases). The CDR3 contains 14 residues. Trimming left V 2 bases short and J 4 bases short, with 11 bases between. CDR1 MNHEY and CDR2 SMNVEV come from the germline V gene (reference sequence). The CDR3: CASSLIDRPTEAFF. CDR3 in DNA: TGTGCCAGCAGTTTAATCGACAGGCCCACTGAAGCTTTCTTT.

The V gene is TRBV7-9, the J gene TRBJ1-2; D not certain. The V and J ends lost 6 bases and 3 bases respectively, with 14 bases between them. Germline V gene sequence: CDR1 SEHNR, CDR2 FQNEAQ (reference sequence). The CDR3 length is 14 residues. CDR3 nucleotides: TGTGCCAGCAGAGGCCCTAGTTTGGACTATGGCTACACCTTC. It yields the protein CASRGPSLDYGYTF.

The gene calls are TRBV27 and TRBJ1-4, with no clear D. Trimming stripped 3 bases from V and 4 bases from J, with 3 bases between. Germline assignment: CDR1 MNHEY and CDR2 SMNVEV (reference sequence). CDR3 size: 12 residues. The chain's CDR3 is CASSFDNEKLFF. The DNA of the CDR3 is TGTGCCAGCAGTTTTGATAATGAAAAACTGTTTTTT.

The V and J genes are TRBV20-1 and TRBJ1-1; D is uncertain. This CDR3 contains 12 residues. V shed 2 bases and J shed 11 bases, with 15 bases lying between them. CDR1 and CDR2 from the germline V gene are DFQATT and SNEGSKA (reference sequence). CDR3 DNA: TGCAGTGCTAGATCGGGTGGGCCAGAGGCTTTCTTT. It encodes CSARSGGPEAFF.

The chain links TRBV29-1 to TRBJ2-7; possibly TRBD2 for D (5 bases). The V end was cut by 0 bases, the J end by 1 base, with 13 bases between. This CDR3 contains 15 residues. Germline V lookup: CDR1 SQVTM, CDR2 ANQGSEA. The CDR3 loop is CSVEDSQTTSYEQYF. The CDR3 DNA reads as TGCAGCGTTGAAGATAGTCAGACTACTTCCTACGAGCAGTACTTC.

The rearrangement uses TRBV6-5 and TRBJ2-1; D gene unclear. The V end was cut by 4 bases, the J end by 5 bases, with 6 bases between. The germline V gene encodes CDR1 MNHEY and CDR2 SVGAGI. This CDR3 has 12 amino acids. For the CDR3, the DNA is TGTGCCAGCAGTTCCTTGGACAATGAGCAGTTCTTC. This translates into CASSSLDNEQFF.

This chain uses TRBV19 with TRBJ2-1; perhaps TRBD2 as D (6 bases). Trimming removed 6 bases from V and 4 bases from J, with 16 bases in between. The V gene's germline CDR1 is LNHDA and CDR2 SQIVND (reference sequence). The CDR3 sequence is 15 residues long. CDR3 residues: CASSPMTGAYNEQFF. The CDR3 bases are TGTGCCAGTAGCCCTATGACGGGAGCGTACAATGAGCAGTTCTTC. Full variable domain (remainder filled in from reference TRBV19 and TRBJ2-1): DGGITQSPKYLFRKEGQNVTLSCEQNLNHDAMYWYRQDPGQGLRLIYYSQIVNDFQKGDIAEGYSVSREKKESFPLTVTSAQKNPTAFYLCASSPMTGAYNEQFFGPGTRLTVL.

This clonotype was counted a few times. The chain employs TRBV27 and TRBJ2-1; D is ambiguous. The length of the CDR3 is 13 residues. CDR1 and CDR2 (germline): MNHEY, SMNVEV (reference sequence). V shed 3 bases and J shed 4 bases, with 7 bases lying between them. The CDR3 DNA reads as TGTGCCAGCAGTTTTGGGCGGTACAATGAGCAGTTCTTC. Translation: CASSFGRYNEQFF.

This chain connects TRBV6-2 or TRBV6-3 to TRBJ2-2; 12 bases match TRBD2. The germline CDR1 and CDR2 sequences are MNHEY and SVGEGT. V gave up 4 bases and J gave up 6 bases; unmatched junction bases: 3. The CDR3 extends over 15 amino acids. The CDR3 protein is CASSSLAGGPGELFF. In DNA, the CDR3 is TGTGCCAGCAGTTCTCTAGCGGGAGGGCCCGGGGAGCTGTTTTTT.

This chain connects TRBV29-1 to TRBJ2-3, with 13 bases identical to TRBD2. CDR3 size: 17 residues. After removal of 0 bases from V and 6 bases from J, the junction contained 9 bases not matched to a gene. Germline lookup yields CDR1 SQVTM and CDR2 ANQGSEA. The CDR3 DNA sequence: TGCAGCGTTGAAGATGGCGGACTAGCGGGAGATGTGGATACGCAGTATTTT. Translation: CSVEDGGLAGDVDTQYF.

The rearrangement joins TRBV29-1 to TRBJ2-1; 7 positions match TRBD2. The CDR3 consists of 15 residues. Germline CDR1 reads SQVTM; CDR2 reads ANQGSEA. Trimming cost V 4 bases and J 4 bases; bases outside gene matches: 10. CDR3 sequence reads: CSVVLVAGAYNEQFF. Here the CDR3 DNA reads TGCAGCGTTGTGTTAGTAGCGGGTGCATACAATGAGCAGTTCTTC.

The chain's CDR3 is CSATASGRARVFYSNQPQHF. In nucleotides, the CDR3 is TGCAGTGCTACGGCGAGTGGGAGGGCCCGAGTCTTCTATAGCAATCAGCCCCAGCATTTT. The J gene is TRBJ1-5, the V gene TRBV20-1, with D unclear. Per the germline V gene, CDR1 is DFQATT and CDR2 is SNEGSKA (reference sequence). The V end was cut by 4 bases, the J end by 0 bases, with 28 bases between. This CDR3 contains 20 residues.

This clonotype was observed a single time. The chain joins TRBV20-1 to TRBJ2-2; D is ambiguous. Looked up from germline, CDR1 is DFQATT and CDR2 is SNEGSKA (reference sequence). The CDR3 covers 11 residues. Trimming removed 6 bases from V and 4 bases from J, with 6 bases in between. The CDR3 spells CSAPSTGELFF. The CDR3 region has the DNA TGCAGTGCCCCTTCCACCGGGGAGCTGTTTTTT.

The rearrangement joins TRBV27 to TRBJ1-1, with 10 positions matching TRBD1. This CDR3 is 14 amino acids long. Germline assignment: CDR1 MNHEY and CDR2 SMNVEV (reference sequence). After removal of 6 bases from V and 4 bases from J, the junction contained 5 bases not matched to a gene. Here the CDR3 DNA reads TGTGCCAGCAGGGGACAGGGGTCGGGCACTGAAGCTTTCTTT. Protein sequence: CASRGQGSGTEAFF.

V gene TRBV6-5 combines with J gene TRBJ2-2, with D tentatively TRBD1 (6 bases). The CDR3 extends over 21 amino acids. Per the germline V gene, CDR1 is MNHEY and CDR2 is SVGAGI. Trimming left V 0 bases short and J 2 bases short, with 25 bases between. The CDR3 protein is CASSYSIIPQGSRENTGELFF. The CDR3 DNA is TGTGCCAGCAGTTACTCGATAATCCCCCAGGGGTCAAGGGAAAACACCGGGGAGCTGTTTTTT.

This clonotype has just one count. The chain has TRBV12-3 or TRBV12-4 and TRBJ2-1; D ambiguous. This CDR3 contains 16 residues. With 4 bases removed from V and 0 bases from J, the gap between germline ends came to 13 bases. DNA of the CDR3: TGTGCCAGCAGTTCTCCTGGGGATAACTCCTACAATGAGCAGTTCTTC. Amino acids: CASSSPGDNSYNEQFF.

The rearrangement joins TRBV5-6 to TRBJ1-4, with D uncertain. CDR3 length equals 14 residues. Trimming cost V 1 base and J 7 bases, with 11 bases left between them. Germline V gives CDR1 SGHDT, CDR2 YYEEEE. The CDR3 region has the DNA TGTGCCAGCAGCTTGTTTTGGAAAGTTGAAAAACTGTTTTTT. Protein: CASSLFWKVEKLFF.